This T cell receptor (beta chain) stems from a study of PD-L1 blockade in urothelial cancer. Whole-study context: Reported median T cell count for blood samples was about 150,000.

Trimming cost V 0 bases and J 2 bases, with 12 bases left between them. This CDR3 is built from 16 residues. The germline V gene encodes CDR1 SGHNT and CDR2 YYREEE (reference sequence). Each PCR contained spiked-in synthetic TCR analog templates. Produced via immunoSEQ multiplex PCR; TCRdb's table is partial and in-frame only. The sample yields around 66,000 clones, 75% to 90% seen once. The time point is: pretreatment peripheral blood. The source is a man between 65 and 85 years old with urothelial cancer. Sequenced material: PBMCs, taken around atezolizumab (anti-PD-L1) treatment. The rearrangement uses TRBV5-4 and TRBJ2-1; a possible D gene is TRBD2 (6 bases). The chain's CDR3 is CASSLGLAATYNEQFF. CDR3 in DNA: TGTGCCAGCAGCTTGGGGTTAGCGGCAACCTACAATGAGCAGTTCTTC. The whole variable domain, filled in from reference TRBV5-4 and TRBJ2-1, reads ETGVTQSPTHLIKTRGQQVTLRCSSQSGHNTVSWYQQALGQGPQFIFQYYREEENGRGNFPPRFSGLQFPNYSSELNVNALELDDSALYLCASSLGLAATYNEQFFGPGTRLTVL.